The next 30 T cell receptor beta chains were all read from a single sample in a study of cytomegalovirus exposure and HLA in healthy donors. The PCR contained 60 Vbeta and 13 Jbeta primers. Measured with immunoSEQ multiplex PCR; TCRdb has only the in-frame clones, and not every one. Of about 70,000 clones in the sample, more than 80% were seen once. Sequenced input: PBMCs. Receptor source: a woman in her twenties or thirties in good health and CMV-seronegative.

The chain employs TRBV19 and TRBJ2-7, with a tentative D call TRBD2 (5 bases). Germline CDR1 reads LNHDA; CDR2 reads SQIVND (reference sequence). The CDR3 runs to 12 residues. The V gene lost 3 bases and the J gene lost 5 bases, with 8 bases spanning the gap. The CDR3 DNA is TGTGCCAGTAGTATGTTCGGGAACGAGCAGTACTTC. Protein product: CASSMFGNEQYF. Full variable domain (rest looked up from reference TRBV19 and TRBJ2-7): DGGITQSPKYLFRKEGQNVTLSCEQNLNHDAMYWYRQDPGQGLRLIYYSQIVNDFQKGDIAEGYSVSREKKESFPLTVTSAQKNPTAFYLCASSMFGNEQYFGPGTRLTVT.

The chain couples TRBV10-3 to TRBJ1-2, with D possibly TRBD1 on 6 matching bases. This CDR3 is 18 amino acids long. Trimming stripped 2 bases from V and 0 bases from J, with 19 bases between. Germline loops: CDR1 ENHRY, CDR2 SYGVKD. The CDR3 DNA is TGTGCCATCAGTGAGGTAGGCAGGGGCCTGACTACTAACTATGGCTACACCTTC. Translating gives CAISEVGRGLTTNYGYTF.

The chain has TRBV7-9 and TRBJ1-2; 8 bases agree with TRBD1. The CDR3 spans 13 residues. V trimming: 5 bases; J trimming: 4 bases; junction bases outside the gene matches: 3. Germline lookup yields CDR1 SEHNR and CDR2 FQNEAQ (reference sequence). CDR3 amino acids: CASSPDRGYGYTF. CDR3 in DNA: TGTGCCAGCAGCCCTGACAGGGGCTATGGCTACACCTTC.

CDR3 in amino acids: CASTRPGLAGVNTGELFF. The CDR3 nucleotides are TGTGCCAGCACCAGACCGGGACTAGCGGGAGTAAATACCGGGGAGCTGTTTTTT. The chain uses TRBV28 and TRBJ2-2, with 14 bases fitting TRBD2. Germline lookup yields CDR1 MDHEN and CDR2 SYDVKM. The length of the CDR3 is 18 residues. The trim removed 7 bases at V and 5 bases at J, leaving 12 bases unmatched.

The chain couples TRBV5-1 to TRBJ1-5; D unresolved. CDR1 and CDR2 from the germline V gene are SGHRS and YFSETQ. Deletions cut 0 bases from V and 1 base from J, with 5 bases between. The CDR3 is 14 residues long. The CDR3 region is CASSLAGSNQPQHF. The DNA for the CDR3 is TGCGCCAGCAGCTTGGCCGGGAGCAATCAGCCCCAGCATTTT.

The rearrangement uses TRBV5-1 and TRBJ2-1, with 9 bases that match TRBD1. Germline V gene sequence: CDR1 SGHRS, CDR2 YFSETQ. V shed 4 bases, J shed 3 bases, and the junction held 5 bases outside the gene matches. There are 15 residues in the CDR3. CDR3 bases: TGCGCCAGCAGCCGGACAGGGGTGGACTACAATGAGCAGTTCTTC. It yields the protein CASSRTGVDYNEQFF.

The rearrangement joins TRBV5-1 to TRBJ1-1; D unclear. The V gene lost 4 bases and the J gene lost 1 base, with 11 bases spanning the gap. The CDR3 sequence is 14 residues long. Germline V lookup: CDR1 SGHRS, CDR2 YFSETQ. CDR3 in DNA: TGCGCCAGCAGCATACAGCCGGAGAACACTGAAGCTTTCTTT. Translating it yields CASSIQPENTEAFF.

This clone was picked up a small number of times. The CDR3 sequence: CASSQVGDRGVETQYF. CDR3 DNA sequence: TGCGCCAGCAGCCAAGTGGGAGACAGGGGCGTAGAGACCCAGTACTTC. The V call is TRBV4-1, the J call TRBJ2-5; 8 nucleotides line up with TRBD1. Per the germline V gene, CDR1 is MGHRA and CDR2 is YSYEKL. The CDR3 spans 16 residues. V lost 1 base, J lost 4 bases, and 8 bases stayed unmatched.

The CDR3 DNA reads as TGTGCCAGCAGACATACTAGTTTTCAATGGTACTTC. Its translation is CASRHTSFQWYF. The V and J genes are TRBV28 and TRBJ2-7; tentative D call: TRBD2 (5 bases). The V and J ends lost 6 bases and 12 bases respectively, with 18 bases between them. CDR3 length: 12 amino acids. The V gene's germline CDR1 is MDHEN and CDR2 SYDVKM.

This clone was detected only once. The gene calls are TRBV19 and TRBJ2-3; TRBD2 matches at 8 bases. The CDR3 is made up of 15 amino acids. CDR1 LNHDA and CDR2 SQIVND come from the germline V gene (reference sequence). Losses at the gene ends were 5 bases for V and 0 bases for J; bases not matched to a gene: 4. In DNA, the CDR3 is TGTGCCAGTAGTCGGGGGGGCGAGAGCACAGATACGCAGTATTTT. Protein: CASSRGGESTDTQYF.

The V call is TRBV9, the J call TRBJ2-7, with D possibly being TRBD2 (5 bases). This CDR3 contains 14 residues. CDR1 SGDLS and CDR2 YYNGEE come from the germline V gene. V lost 2 bases and J 5 bases, leaving 14 bases between the germline ends. CDR3 DNA: TGTGCCAGCAGCGTTAGGTGGGAGACCCACGAGCAGTACTTC. It translates to CASSVRWETHEQYF.

With regard to this clone: One junction end does not reproduce the germline sequence, and a read error may be involved. V gene TRBV6-1 combines with J gene TRBJ2-1; 7 bases line up with TRBD1. This CDR3 comprises 16 residues. CDR1 and CDR2 from the germline V gene are MNHNS and SASEGT. The DNA for the CDR3 is TGTGCCAGCAGTGTATCACAGGGGAAGGTTTACAATGGGCAGTTCTTC. It codes for CASSVSQGKVYNGQFF.

The rearrangement joins TRBV30 to TRBJ1-5; 8 nucleotides match TRBD1. This CDR3 is built from 15 residues. V dropped 0 bases and J dropped 7; count of bases not matched to a gene: 8. Germline CDR1 reads GTSNPN; CDR2 reads SVGIG (reference sequence). The CDR3 DNA reads as TGTGCCTGGAGTGTACGAGGACAGGGTAGGCAGCCCCAGCATTTT. This translates into CAWSVRGQGRQPQHF.

This clone was observed a single time. This sequence joins TRBV30 and TRBJ1-2; the match to TRBD1 covers 8 bases. Trimming took 3 bases from V and 4 from J; bases not matched to a gene: 4. Germline CDR1 is GTSNPN and CDR2 is SVGIG (reference sequence). This CDR3 has 13 amino acids. Written as DNA, the CDR3 is TGTGCCTGGAGAACAGGGGGACCCTATGGCTACACCTTC. Its protein is CAWRTGGPYGYTF.

The chain employs TRBV6-1 and TRBJ2-7; tentatively, D is TRBD1 (7 bases). Germline V gene lookup returns CDR1 MNHNS and CDR2 SASEGT. Trimming removed 4 bases from V and 4 bases from J, with 14 bases in between. The CDR3 has 14 amino acids. The CDR3 region has the DNA TGTGCCAGCAGTGCACAGGGGACTTTTTACGAGCAGTACTTC. Translation: CASSAQGTFYEQYF.

This clone was seen only a few times. This chain links TRBV6-5 with TRBJ2-7, with 7 bases fitting TRBD1. CDR1 MNHEY and CDR2 SVGAGI come from the germline V gene. The ends lost 6 bases at V and 6 bases at J; junction bases unmatched: 11. The CDR3 is made up of 14 amino acids. The CDR3 region is CASSWTLTGSEQYF. The CDR3 DNA reads TGTGCCAGCAGCTGGACCTTGACAGGGAGCGAGCAGTACTTC.

The chain uses TRBV4-1 and TRBJ2-2; D is undetermined. The CDR3 has 16 amino acids. The V end lost 7 bases, the J end lost 2 bases, and 17 bases lay between the germline ends. Germline V CDR1 and CDR2: MGHRA, YSYEKL. The CDR3 nucleotides are TGCGCCAGCACCCCAAGAAGTAGAGCCAACACCGGGGAGCTGTTTTTT. It yields the protein CASTPRSRANTGELFF.

This chain links TRBV5-4 with TRBJ2-2; 9 positions match TRBD2. The CDR3 consists of 16 residues. The J segment lost 2 bases and the V segment lost 4 bases, leaving 6 bases of the junction unmatched. Germline lookup yields CDR1 SGHNT and CDR2 YYREEE (reference sequence). DNA for the CDR3: TGTGCCAGCAGCACCCCTAGCGGGATTAACACCGGGGAGCTGTTTTTT. It specifies CASSTPSGINTGELFF.

The CDR3 spells CASRASYNEQFF. The CDR3 DNA follows: TGTGCCAGCAGGGCCAGTTACAATGAGCAGTTCTTC. This chain links TRBV27 with TRBJ2-1; D unclear. V lost 6 bases, J lost 4 bases, and 7 bases lay in between. Germline CDR1 reads MNHEY; CDR2 reads SMNVEV (reference sequence). The CDR3 is 12 amino acids.

The rearrangement joins TRBV6-1 to TRBJ2-5; D possibly corresponds to TRBD2 (5 bases). Germline assignment: CDR1 MNHNS and CDR2 SASEGT. Between the trimmed V and J ends, which lost 3 bases and 5 bases, there was a span of 25 bases. This CDR3 is built from 18 residues. CDR3 bases: TGTGCCAGCAGTGATCAACTGAGGGCCCAGAGATCTGGGGAGACCCAGTACTTC. This translates into CASSDQLRAQRSGETQYF.

This clone was counted a single time. The genes are TRBV19 and TRBJ2-7; the match to TRBD1 covers 8 bases. CDR1 and CDR2 (germline): LNHDA, SQIVND (reference sequence). This CDR3 is 14 amino acids long. V shed 4 bases and J 9 bases; nucleotides not matched to a gene: 11. This chain's CDR3 is CASSSQGASDVQYF. The CDR3 DNA sequence: TGTGCCAGTAGTAGTCAGGGGGCGAGTGATGTGCAGTACTTC.

The chain recombines TRBV11-2 with TRBJ1-2, with D possibly being TRBD1 (6 bases). Trimming stripped 5 bases from V and 8 bases from J, with 24 bases between. Germline assignment: CDR1 SGHAT and CDR2 FQNNGV. The CDR3 extends over 16 amino acids. The CDR3 sequence: CASSPALGRGAEGYTF. In DNA form, the CDR3 reads TGTGCCAGCAGCCCCGCCCTGGGGCGGGGGGCGGAGGGCTACACCTTC.

This chain links TRBV28 with TRBJ1-1; TRBD1 matches 8 bases. This CDR3 contains 14 residues. Germline V CDR1 and CDR2: MDHEN, SYDVKM. V lost 4 bases to trimming and J lost 4 bases; unmatched junction nucleotides: 5. CDR3 DNA sequence: TGTGCCAGCAGTTCGGACAGGGAGGGCACTGAAGCTTTCTTT. It codes for CASSSDREGTEAFF.

The chain joins TRBV27 to TRBJ1-1, with TRBD1 identical over 12 bases. J was trimmed by 4 bases and V by 5 bases; bases with no gene match: 5. Germline CDR1 reads MNHEY; CDR2 reads SMNVEV (reference sequence). This CDR3 is 15 amino acids long. DNA for the CDR3: TGTGCCAGCAGTCCCGGGACAGGGGGCGGCACTGAAGCTTTCTTT. It translates to CASSPGTGGGTEAFF.

This clone appeared a few times. The chain uses TRBV6-5 and TRBJ1-2, with TRBD1 as a possible D gene (5 bases). Germline V lookup: CDR1 MNHEY, CDR2 SVGAGI. The CDR3 contains 13 residues. The germline V and J ends were trimmed by 4 bases and 7 bases, with 13 bases remaining between them. CDR3 residues: CASSSWQGGGYTF. In DNA form, the CDR3 reads TGTGCCAGCAGTTCCTGGCAGGGAGGTGGCTACACCTTC.

The chain couples TRBV20-1 to TRBJ2-1; D not resolved. Germline CDR1 and CDR2: DFQATT and SNEGSKA (reference sequence). CDR3 length equals 10 residues. V lost 3 bases, J lost 10 bases, and 7 bases lay in between. The CDR3 loop is CSASHREQFF. The CDR3 DNA reads TGCAGTGCTAGCCATAGAGAGCAGTTCTTC.

The chain links TRBV7-8 to TRBJ2-1, with D possibly matching TRBD2 (5 bases). This CDR3 spans 15 amino acids. Germline CDR1 reads SGHVS; CDR2 reads FQNEAQ. Trimming removed 3 bases from V and 4 bases from J, with 13 bases in between. For the CDR3, the DNA is TGTGCCAGCAGCTTCGAGGGAGTTTATTACAATGAGCAGTTCTTC. It translates to CASSFEGVYYNEQFF.

The gene calls are TRBV29-1 and TRBJ2-5, with D tentatively TRBD2 (6 bases). V was cut by 7 bases and J by 4 bases, with 10 bases left in between. The CDR3 extends over 11 amino acids. Per germline, CDR1 SQVTM and CDR2 ANQGSEA. Written as DNA, the CDR3 is TGCAGCGCCCTCGGGGGAGAGACCCAGTACTTC. Amino acids: CSALGGETQYF.

This chain connects TRBV5-4 to TRBJ1-1, with 8 bases identical to TRBD1. Trimming cost V 0 bases and J 1 base; bases outside gene matches: 2. The germline gives CDR1 SGHNT, CDR2 YYREEE (reference sequence). This CDR3 contains 15 residues. CDR3 DNA: TGTGCCAGCAGCTTGGTGGGGACAGGGAACACTGAAGCTTTCTTT. Amino acid sequence: CASSLVGTGNTEAFF.

The rearrangement uses TRBV2 and TRBJ2-3; 10 nucleotides line up with TRBD2. J gave up 5 bases and V 2 bases, and 4 bases lay outside the gene matches. Germline V gives CDR1 SNHLY, CDR2 FYNNEI. The length of the CDR3 is 15 residues. CDR3 loop: CASSESSGRRDTQYF. The CDR3, as DNA: TGTGCCAGCAGTGAATCTAGCGGGAGACGAGATACGCAGTATTTT.